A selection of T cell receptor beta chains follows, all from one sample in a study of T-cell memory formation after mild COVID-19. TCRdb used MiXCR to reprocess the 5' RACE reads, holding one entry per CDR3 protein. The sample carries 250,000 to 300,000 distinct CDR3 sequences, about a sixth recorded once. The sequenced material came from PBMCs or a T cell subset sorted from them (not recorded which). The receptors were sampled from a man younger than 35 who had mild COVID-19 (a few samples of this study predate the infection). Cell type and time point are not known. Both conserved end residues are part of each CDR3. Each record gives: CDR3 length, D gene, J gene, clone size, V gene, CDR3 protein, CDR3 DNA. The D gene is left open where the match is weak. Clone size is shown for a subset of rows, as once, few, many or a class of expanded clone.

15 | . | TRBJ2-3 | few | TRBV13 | CASSHGRQLADTQYF | TGTGCCAGCAGCCACGGGCGGCAGTTGGCAGATACGCAGTATTTT
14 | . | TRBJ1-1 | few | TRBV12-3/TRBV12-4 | CASSPPGMNTEAFF | TGTGCCAGCAGTCCTCCGGGGATGAACACTGAAGCTTTCTTT
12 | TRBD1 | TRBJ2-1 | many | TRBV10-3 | CAISAGQGGRFF | TGTGCCATCAGTGCGGGACAGGGGGGTCGGTTCTTC
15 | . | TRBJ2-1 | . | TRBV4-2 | CASSLTDSSYNEQFF | TGTGCCAGCAGCCTGACAGACAGCTCCTACAATGAGCAGTTCTTC
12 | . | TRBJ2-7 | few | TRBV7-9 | CASSLEGTEQYF | TGTGCCAGCAGCTTAGAAGGGACCGAGCAGTACTTC
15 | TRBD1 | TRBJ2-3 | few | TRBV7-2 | CASSLTGDRSDTQYF | TGTGCCAGCAGCTTAACAGGGGACCGATCAGATACGCAGTATTTT
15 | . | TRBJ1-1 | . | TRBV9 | CASSVVGGGNTEAFF | TGTGCCAGCAGCGTAGTGGGTGGCGGGAACACTGAAGCTTTCTTT
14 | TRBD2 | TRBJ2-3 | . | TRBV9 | CASSLRGGIDTQYF | TGTGCCAGCAGCTTACGGGGGGGCATAGATACGCAGTATTTT
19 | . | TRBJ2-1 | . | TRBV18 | CASSPLGAGRIEVYNEQFF | TGTGCCAGCTCACCGTTGGGAGCTGGTAGGATAGAAGTTTACAATGAGCAGTTCTTC
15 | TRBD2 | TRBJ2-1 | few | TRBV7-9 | CASSPRLAGNNEQFF | TGTGCCAGCAGCCCTAGACTAGCGGGGAACAATGAGCAGTTCTTC
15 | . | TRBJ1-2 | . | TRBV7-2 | CASSLAYETVYGYTF | TGTGCCAGCAGCTTAGCGTATGAGACAGTCTATGGCTACACCTTC
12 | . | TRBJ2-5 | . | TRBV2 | CASLGSQETQYF | TGTGCCAGCTTGGGGAGTCAAGAGACCCAGTACTTC
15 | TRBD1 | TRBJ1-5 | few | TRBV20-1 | CSASPLGTVDQPQHF | TGCAGTGCTTCACCCCTCGGGACAGTGGATCAGCCCCAGCATTTT
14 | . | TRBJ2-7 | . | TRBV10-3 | CAISSGPVAYEQYF | TGTGCCATCAGTAGCGGGCCAGTCGCCTACGAGCAGTACTTC
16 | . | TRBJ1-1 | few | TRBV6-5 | CASSYDMTSLGGEAFF | TGTGCCAGCAGTTACGACATGACATCCCTGGGGGGTGAAGCTTTCTTT
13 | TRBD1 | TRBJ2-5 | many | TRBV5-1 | CASSFRGHETQYF | TGCGCCAGCAGCTTCAGGGGGCACGAGACCCAGTACTTC
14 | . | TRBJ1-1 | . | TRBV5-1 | CASSLGRENTEAFF | TGCGCCAGCAGCTTGGGTAGGGAGAACACTGAAGCTTTCTTT
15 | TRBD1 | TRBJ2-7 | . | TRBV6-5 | CASSTDRGQSSEQYF | TGTGCCAGCAGTACAGACAGGGGGCAGTCCAGCGAGCAGTACTTC
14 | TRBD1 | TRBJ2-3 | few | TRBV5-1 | CASTPTGFTDTQYF | TGCGCCAGCACCCCGACAGGGTTCACAGATACGCAGTATTTT
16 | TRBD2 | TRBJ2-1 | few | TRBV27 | CASSLEGGSSYNEQFF | TGTGCCAGCAGCCTAGAGGGAGGGAGCTCCTACAATGAGCAGTTCTTC
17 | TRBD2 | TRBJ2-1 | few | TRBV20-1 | CSARDPSGGRGYNEQFF | TGCAGTGCTAGAGATCCGAGCGGGGGCCGCGGATACAATGAGCAGTTCTTC
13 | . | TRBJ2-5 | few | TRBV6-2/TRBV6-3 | CASGRGMRETQYF | TGTGCCAGTGGCCGGGGTATGCGAGAGACCCAGTACTTC
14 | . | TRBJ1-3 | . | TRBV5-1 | CASSLGDNGNTIYF | TGCGCCAGCAGCTTGGGGGATAATGGAAACACCATATATTTT
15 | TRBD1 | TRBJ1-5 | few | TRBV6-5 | CASSTTGDGYQPQHF | TGTGCCAGCAGTACGACAGGGGACGGATATCAGCCCCAGCATTTT
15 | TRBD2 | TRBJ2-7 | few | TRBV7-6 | CASSPGTRSSYEQYF | TGTGCCAGCAGCCCCGGGACTAGGAGTTCCTACGAGCAGTACTTC
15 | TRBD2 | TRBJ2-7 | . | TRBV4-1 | CASSFSLAGGNEQYF | TGCGCCAGCAGCTTTTCCCTAGCGGGGGGAAACGAGCAGTACTTC
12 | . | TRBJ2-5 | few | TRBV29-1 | CSVEDLPETQYF | TGCAGCGTTGAAGACCTCCCGGAGACCCAGTACTTC
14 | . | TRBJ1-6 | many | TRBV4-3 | CASSQHREGSPLHF | TGCGCCAGCAGCCAACACAGGGAGGGTTCACCCCTCCACTTT
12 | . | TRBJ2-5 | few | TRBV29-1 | CSVDEGQETQYF | TGCAGCGTTGACGAGGGCCAAGAGACCCAGTACTTC
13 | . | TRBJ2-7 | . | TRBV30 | CAWHRVKVSEQYF | TGTGCCTGGCACAGGGTTAAGGTCTCCGAGCAGTACTTC
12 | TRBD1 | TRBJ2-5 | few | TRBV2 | CASARGQETQYF | TGTGCCAGCGCCAGGGGGCAAGAGACCCAGTACTTC
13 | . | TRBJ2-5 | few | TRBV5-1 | CASSLVQKETQYF | TGCGCCAGCAGCTTGGTCCAGAAAGAGACCCAGTACTTC
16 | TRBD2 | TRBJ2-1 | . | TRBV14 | CASSQVASGGYNEQFF | TGTGCCAGCAGCCAAGTAGCTAGCGGGGGGTACAATGAGCAGTTCTTC
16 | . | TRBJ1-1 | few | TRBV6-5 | CASSYSRGHPNTEAFF | TGTGCCAGCAGTTACTCTCGCGGACACCCGAACACTGAAGCTTTCTTT
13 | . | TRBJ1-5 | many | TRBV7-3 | CASSLRRGQPQHF | TGTGCCAGCAGCTTACGCCGAGGTCAGCCCCAGCATTTT
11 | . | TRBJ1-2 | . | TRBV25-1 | CASTQGYGYTF | TGTGCCAGCACGCAGGGCTATGGCTACACCTTC
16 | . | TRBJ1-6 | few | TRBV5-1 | CASSLQGVSYNSPLHF | TGCGCCAGCAGTCTACAGGGTGTGAGCTATAATTCACCCCTCCACTTT
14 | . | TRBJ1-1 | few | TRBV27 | CASSLGVKGTEAFF | TGTGCCAGCAGTTTAGGGGTCAAAGGGACTGAAGCTTTCTTT
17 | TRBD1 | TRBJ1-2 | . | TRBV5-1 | CASSLDRTGLSSGGYTF | TGCGCCAGCAGCTTGGACAGGACAGGGCTCTCATCCGGCGGCTACACCTTC
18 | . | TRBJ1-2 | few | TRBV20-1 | CSAEWRHPETLLPFGYTF | TGCAGTGCTGAGTGGAGACATCCCGAGACGTTATTACCCTTTGGCTACACCTTC
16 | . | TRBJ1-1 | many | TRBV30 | CACSRGPDIMNTEAFF | TGTGCCTGTTCGAGAGGTCCTGATATTATGAACACTGAAGCTTTCTTT
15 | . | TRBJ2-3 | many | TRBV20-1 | CSARRGRERPDTQYF | TGCAGTGCTAGAAGGGGGAGGGAGCGTCCAGATACGCAGTATTTT
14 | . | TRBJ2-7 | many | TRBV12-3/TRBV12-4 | CASNNRESSYEQYF | TGTGCCAGCAACAACAGGGAAAGTTCCTACGAGCAGTACTTC
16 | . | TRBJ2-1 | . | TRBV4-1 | CASSQSGVSLYNEQFF | TGCGCCAGCAGCCAATCAGGGGTATCCTTATACAATGAGCAGTTCTTC
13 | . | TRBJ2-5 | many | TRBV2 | CASERGAQETQYF | TGTGCCAGCGAGAGGGGGGCCCAGGAGACCCAGTACTTC
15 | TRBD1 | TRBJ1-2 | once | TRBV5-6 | CASSLVDRAIYGYTF | TGTGCCAGCAGCTTGGTGGACAGGGCTATCTATGGCTACACCTTC
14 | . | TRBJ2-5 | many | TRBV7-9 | CASSLLGRGETQYF | TGTGCCAGCAGCTTACTTGGCAGGGGAGAGACCCAGTACTTC
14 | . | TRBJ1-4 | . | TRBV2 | CASKAAGTNEKLFF | TGTGCCAGCAAGGCGGCGGGGACTAATGAAAAACTGTTTTTT
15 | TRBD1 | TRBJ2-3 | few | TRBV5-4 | CASSTGQGMGDTQYF | TGTGCCAGCAGCACGGGACAGGGAATGGGGGATACGCAGTATTTT